The 25 T cell receptor beta chains in this list originate from one sample, sequenced in a study of regulatory T cells in long-lasting Graves disease. The time point here: newly diagnosed GD, antithyroid drugs for less than 3 months. The TCR library was made from RNA that had been extracted from PBMCs in TRIzol. Arm-PCR with iRepertoire HTBI primers amplified the CDR3 regions for these TCR beta libraries. TCRdb used MiXCR to reprocess the multiplex PCR reads, holding one entry per CDR3 protein. Of some 450,000 distinct CDR3 sequences listed, about a sixth are singletons. The same data also contributed to another study, on T cells in Graves' hyperthyroidism and ophthalmopathy.

The input for sequencing was peripheral blood mononuclear cells (PBMCs), taken at new diagnosis, from a patient treated with antithyroid drugs. The receptors were gathered from a woman aged 30 to 39 with Graves disease.

This clonotype was picked up many times. The V and J genes are TRBV27 and TRBJ1-2, with D possibly being TRBD1 (6 bases). Germline V gene lookup returns CDR1 MNHEY and CDR2 SMNVEV (reference sequence). CDR3 size: 17 residues. V was cut by 0 bases and J by 8 bases, with 22 bases left in between. CDR3 loop: CASSLSGTLNPWDGYTF. The CDR3 nucleotides are TGTGCCAGCAGTTTATCGGGGACACTGAACCCCTGGGACGGCTACACCTTC.

This clonotype was counted a few times. The gene calls are TRBV28 and TRBJ2-1, with D hard to call. The germline CDR1 and CDR2 sequences are MDHEN and SYDVKM. The ends were cut back, 6 bases at V and 8 bases at J, with 8 bases in the middle. The CDR3 extends over 11 amino acids. CDR3 bases: TGTGCCAGCAGGATAGGCGATGAGCAGTTCTTC. Residues: CASRIGDEQFF. Using reference TRBV28 and TRBJ2-1 for the parts outside the CDR3, the full variable domain is DVKVTQSSRYLVKRTGEKVFLECVQDMDHENMFWYRQDPGLGLRLIYFSYDVKMKEKGDIPEGYSVSREKKERFSLILESASTNQTSMYLCASRIGDEQFFGPGTRLTVL.

Concerning this clonotype: A much larger clone differs by one base, so this may be a read error. The chain employs TRBV10-3 and TRBJ2-1; 7 bases align to TRBD1. Germline V gene data show CDR1 as ENHRY and CDR2 as SYGVKD. V lost 6 bases and J lost 6; bases outside the gene matches: 8. The CDR3 runs 14 residues. CDR3 in amino acids: CAIRVTGRVNEQFF. In DNA, the CDR3 is TGTGCCATCAGGGTGACAGGGAGAGTCAATGAGCAGTTCTTC.

Ten or more counts support this clonotype. The chain recombines TRBV20-1 with TRBJ2-7; D ambiguous. CDR3 length: 12 amino acids. Trimming removed 3 bases at V and 2 bases at J, with 8 bases between. CDR1 is DFQATT and CDR2 is SNEGSKA in the germline V gene (reference sequence). In DNA form, the CDR3 reads TGCAGTGCTAGGCTCCCAACCTACGAGCAGTACTTC. This translates into CSARLPTYEQYF.

This clonotype was recorded many times. The chain is built from TRBV11-2 and TRBJ2-7; TRBD1 aligns across 9 bases. V was clipped by 1 base and J by 5 bases; unmatched bases: 3. CDR1 SGHAT and CDR2 FQNNGV come from the germline V gene. CDR3 length: 14 amino acids. CDR3 region: CASSLVGTGHEQYF. DNA for the CDR3: TGTGCCAGCAGCTTAGTTGGGACAGGGCACGAGCAGTACTTC.

This clonotype was observed a handful of times. The chain carries TRBV7-9 and TRBJ2-5; the D is unclear. Germline loops: CDR1 SEHNR, CDR2 FQNEAQ (reference sequence). The CDR3 totals 14 residues. V was shortened by 2 bases and J by 0 bases, with 7 bases between the two germline ends. Here the CDR3 reads CASSLITDQETQYF. The CDR3 nucleotides read TGTGCCAGCAGCTTAATTACGGACCAAGAGACCCAGTACTTC.

This chain joins TRBV19 and TRBJ1-2, with D unresolved. Looked up from germline, CDR1 is LNHDA and CDR2 is SQIVND (reference sequence). Trimming shortened V by 5 bases and J by 6 bases, and 10 bases separated the two germline ends. This CDR3 has 12 residues. CDR3 residues: CASSEWQNGYTF. CDR3 coding DNA: TGTGCCAGTAGTGAATGGCAGAATGGCTACACCTTC.

This clonotype showed up many times. The chain uses TRBV28 and TRBJ2-3; 8 bases map to TRBD2. This CDR3 contains 15 residues. Germline V gives CDR1 MDHEN, CDR2 SYDVKM. V lost 8 bases and J lost 4; bases outside the gene matches: 11. The CDR3: CASGQWREDPDTQYF. The CDR3, as DNA: TGTGCCAGCGGGCAGTGGCGGGAGGATCCAGATACGCAGTATTTT.

This clonotype was observed many times. This chain joins TRBV18 and TRBJ2-7; 13 bases map to TRBD2. Germline V CDR1 and CDR2: KGHSH, LQKENI. Trimming removed 3 bases from V and 6 bases from J; junction bases left unmatched: 11. This CDR3 contains 17 residues. DNA for the CDR3: TGTGCCAGCTCACCGTCCTGGACTAGCGGGAGTCGCGGCGAGCAGTACTTC. This translates into CASSPSWTSGSRGEQYF.

At least ten counts were recorded for this clonotype. This chain links TRBV7-2 with TRBJ2-1; D is unresolved. Germline V gene sequence: CDR1 SGHTA, CDR2 FQGNSA. The CDR3 has 14 amino acids. The V end was cut by 3 bases, the J end by 7 bases, with 13 bases between. This CDR3 is CASSFDPGLNEQFF. The CDR3 nucleotides read TGTGCCAGCAGCTTTGACCCCGGGTTGAATGAGCAGTTCTTC.

This clonotype was observed many times. The chain combines TRBV30 with TRBJ2-7, with TRBD1 identical over 9 bases. V lost 3 bases to trimming and J lost 4 bases; unmatched junction nucleotides: 7. This CDR3 contains 14 residues. Germline CDR1 and CDR2: GTSNPN and SVGIG (reference sequence). CDR3 region: CAWSRQGGGYEQYF. In DNA, the CDR3 is TGTGCCTGGAGCCGACAGGGGGGAGGGTACGAGCAGTACTTC.

This clonotype has a handful of counts. The V and J genes are TRBV25-1 and TRBJ2-2; no definite D call. CDR1 MGHDK and CDR2 SYGVNS come from the germline V gene. V shed 3 bases and J shed 9 bases, with 11 bases lying between them. CDR3 length equals 13 residues. CDR3: CASSDLVARELFF. CDR3 in DNA: TGTGCCAGCAGTGATTTAGTGGCCCGGGAGCTGTTTTTT.

The rearrangement uses TRBV6-5 and TRBJ2-7; maybe TRBD1 (5 bases). The germline V and J ends were trimmed by 2 bases and 0 bases, with 14 bases remaining between them. CDR3 size: 16 residues. Germline CDR1 reads MNHEY; CDR2 reads SVGAGI. CDR3 sequence (DNA): TGTGCCAGCAGTTACCTGCGACAGACGAGCTCCTACGAGCAGTACTTC. This gives the protein CASSYLRQTSSYEQYF.

This clonotype appeared many times. The chain uses TRBV18 and TRBJ2-3; 12 nucleotides agree with TRBD2. Trimming at V came to 3 bases and at J to 5 bases, leaving 12 bases not matched to a gene. Germline CDR1 and CDR2: KGHSH and LQKENI. The CDR3 is 18 residues long. As DNA, the CDR3 is TGTGCCAGCTCACCGGTAACTAGCGGGAGGAAGACGAGAGATACGCAGTATTTT. Its translation: CASSPVTSGRKTRDTQYF.

The sample holds many counts of this clonotype. This chain connects TRBV7-2 to TRBJ2-1; 8 bases align to TRBD2. Germline CDR1 reads SGHTA; CDR2 reads FQGNSA. V gave up 6 bases and J gave up 5 bases; unmatched junction bases: 9. There are 15 residues in the CDR3. In DNA, the CDR3 is TGTGCCAGCAGTTATCAGCGGGAGAGGGACAATGAGCAGTTCTTC. Translated, it gives CASSYQRERDNEQFF.

This clonotype has at least ten counts. CDR3 sequence: CASSFGRDIRYGYTF. As DNA, the CDR3 is TGTGCCAGCAGTTTCGGCAGGGACATTCGGTATGGCTACACCTTC. The chain recombines TRBV28 with TRBJ1-2, with TRBD1 as a possible D gene (6 bases). Germline V lookup: CDR1 MDHEN, CDR2 SYDVKM. This CDR3 has 15 amino acids. The V gene lost 3 bases and the J gene lost 5 bases, with 16 bases spanning the gap.

A note on this clonotype: It may be a read error: a sequence one base away is much more abundant. V usage is TRBV12-3 or TRBV12-4 and J usage is TRBJ2-1, with D unresolved. The CDR3 totals 15 residues. V was cut by 6 bases and J by 9 bases, with 21 bases left in between. In DNA form, the CDR3 reads TGTGCCAGCAGCCGCCTTATGCTGGGAACGAGTGAGCAGTTCTTC. Amino acid sequence: CASSRLMLGTSEQFF.

This chain joins TRBV29-1 and TRBJ1-1; D is perhaps TRBD1 (5 bases). Per the germline V gene, CDR1 is SQVTM and CDR2 is ANQGSEA. V was shortened by 6 bases and J by 1 base, with 12 bases between the two germline ends. The CDR3 totals 13 residues. DNA for the CDR3: TGCAGCGTAGGGGACGGTACGAACACTGAAGCTTTCTTT. Its protein is CSVGDGTNTEAFF.

The sample holds many counts of this clonotype. The rearrangement links TRBV5-1 to TRBJ1-2; TRBD1 is a possible D gene (6 bases). V lost 2 bases and J 2 bases, leaving 10 bases between the germline ends. The length of the CDR3 is 14 residues. Germline CDR1 and CDR2: SGHRS and YFSETQ. The CDR3: CASSFNTGNYGYTF. CDR3 coding DNA: TGCGCCAGCAGCTTTAATACAGGGAACTATGGCTACACCTTC. Together with reference TRBV5-1 and TRBJ1-2, the CDR3 gives the full variable domain: KAGVTQTPRYLIKTRGQQVTLSCSPISGHRSVSWYQQTPGQGLQFLFEYFSETQRNKGNFPGRFSGRQFSNSRSEMNVSTLELGDSALYLCASSFNTGNYGYTFGSGTRLTVV.

The chain employs TRBV2 and TRBJ1-3; 7 bases align to TRBD1. The germline V gene has CDR1 SNHLY and CDR2 FYNNEI. The CDR3 length is 16 residues. J was trimmed by 2 bases and V by 5 bases; bases with no gene match: 9. CDR3 DNA sequence: TGTGCCAGCAGTCGGCTGGGACAGAACACTGGAAACACCATATATTTT. Translating it yields CASSRLGQNTGNTIYF.

At least ten counts were recorded for this clonotype. The V and J genes are TRBV20-1 and TRBJ1-5; 9 bases align to TRBD1. Germline V gene lookup returns CDR1 DFQATT and CDR2 SNEGSKA (reference sequence). The CDR3 has 16 residues. J gave up 3 bases and V 5 bases, and 11 bases lay outside the gene matches. For the CDR3, the DNA is TGCAGTGCTCGATTACAGGGGGCCCACCTCAATCAGCCCCAGCATTTT. Its translation is CSARLQGAHLNQPQHF.

This clonotype was observed many times. The chain recombines TRBV6-5 with TRBJ2-5; D is uncertain. V shed 4 bases and J shed 2 bases, with 8 bases lying between them. Germline values: CDR1 MNHEY, CDR2 SVGAGI. CDR3 length: 13 amino acids. The DNA of the CDR3 is TGTGCCAGCAGTTTTGCCAGACAAGAGACCCAGTACTTC. This encodes CASSFARQETQYF.

At least ten counts were recorded for this clonotype. V is TRBV3-1 and J is TRBJ1-1, with unresolved D. The CDR3 covers 14 residues. Germline V gene lookup returns CDR1 LGHDT and CDR2 YNNKEL (reference sequence). The ends were cut back, 4 bases at V and 6 bases at J, with 15 bases in the middle. CDR3 DNA: TGTGCCAGCAGCCCCGACCACAACGACGCTGAAGCTTTCTTT. This translates into CASSPDHNDAEAFF.

This clonotype has ten or more counts. The chain recombines TRBV27 with TRBJ1-5; D not resolved. The CDR3 spans 16 residues. Germline CDR1 is MNHEY and CDR2 is SMNVEV (reference sequence). Trimming stripped 11 bases from V and 3 bases from J, with 23 bases between. CDR3 protein: CAGSPSCVRNNQPQHF. The CDR3 nucleotides read TGTGCCGGCTCCCCATCATGCGTCAGAAACAATCAGCCCCAGCATTTT.

This chain connects TRBV7-4 to TRBJ2-7; no firm D call. This CDR3 has 16 residues. Germline assignment: CDR1 SGHVT and CDR2 SQSDAQ. The V and J ends lost 2 bases and 3 bases respectively, with 17 bases between them. The CDR3 DNA follows: TGTGCCAGCAGCTTACGGGCGCACCGCTGTCACTACGAGCAGTACTTC. As protein: CASSLRAHRCHYEQYF.